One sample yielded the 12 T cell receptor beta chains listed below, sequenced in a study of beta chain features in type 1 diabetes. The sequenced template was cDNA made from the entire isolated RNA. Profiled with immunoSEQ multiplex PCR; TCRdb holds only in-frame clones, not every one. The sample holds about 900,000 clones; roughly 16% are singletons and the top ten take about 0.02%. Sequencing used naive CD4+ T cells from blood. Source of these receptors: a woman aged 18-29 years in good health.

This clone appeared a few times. CDR3 region: CASSLSNVDTQYF. The CDR3 DNA reads as TGTGCCAGCAGCTTAAGCAACGTAGATACGCAGTATTTT. This chain joins TRBV7-9 and TRBJ2-3; no clear D gene. The V gene lost 2 bases and the J gene lost 5 bases, with 8 bases spanning the gap. In germline, CDR1 is SEHNR, CDR2 FQNEAQ (reference sequence). The CDR3 is made up of 13 amino acids. The full variable domain, its missing parts supplied by reference TRBV7-9 and TRBJ2-3, is DTGVSQNPRHKITKRGQNVTFRCDPISEHNRLYWYRQTLGQGPEFLTYFQNEAQLEKSRLLSDRFSAERPKGSFSTLEIQRTEQGDSAMYLCASSLSNVDTQYFGPGTRLTVL.

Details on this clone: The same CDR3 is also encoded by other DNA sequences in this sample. CDR3 sequence (DNA): TGTGCCAGCAGCCCCGGTCCCGGGACTAGCGGGAAAGATACGCAGTATTTT. Translating gives CASSPGPGTSGKDTQYF. This chain joins TRBV7-9 and TRBJ2-3; TRBD2 agrees at 13 bases. The CDR3 loop spans 17 amino acids. V dropped 5 bases and J dropped 5; count of bases not matched to a gene: 10. Germline V CDR1 and CDR2: SEHNR, FQNEAQ (reference sequence).

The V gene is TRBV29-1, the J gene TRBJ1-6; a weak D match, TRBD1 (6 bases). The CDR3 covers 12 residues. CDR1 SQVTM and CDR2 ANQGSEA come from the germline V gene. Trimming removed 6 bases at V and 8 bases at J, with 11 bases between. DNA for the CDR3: TGCAGCGTGATGACAGGAGATTCACCCCTCCACTTT. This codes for CSVMTGDSPLHF. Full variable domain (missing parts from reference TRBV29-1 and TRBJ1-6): SAVISQKPSRDICQRGTSLTIQCQVDSQVTMMFWYRQQPGQSLTLIATANQGSEATYESGFVIDKFPISRPNLTFSTLTVSNMSPEDSSIYLCSVMTGDSPLHFGNGTRLTVT.

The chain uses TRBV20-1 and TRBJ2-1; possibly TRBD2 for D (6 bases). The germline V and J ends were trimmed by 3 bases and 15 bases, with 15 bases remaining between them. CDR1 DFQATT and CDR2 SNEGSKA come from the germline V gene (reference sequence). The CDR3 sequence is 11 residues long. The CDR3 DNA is TGCAGTGCTAGGGGAGGCTCGGGGCGGTTCTTC. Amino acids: CSARGGSGRFF.

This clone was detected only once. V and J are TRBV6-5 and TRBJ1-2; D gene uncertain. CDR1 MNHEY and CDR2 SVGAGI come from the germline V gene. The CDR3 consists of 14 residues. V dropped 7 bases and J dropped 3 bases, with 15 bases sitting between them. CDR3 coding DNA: TGTGCCAGCAAGTTATCGGACGGGTACTATGGCTACACCTTC. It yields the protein CASKLSDGYYGYTF.

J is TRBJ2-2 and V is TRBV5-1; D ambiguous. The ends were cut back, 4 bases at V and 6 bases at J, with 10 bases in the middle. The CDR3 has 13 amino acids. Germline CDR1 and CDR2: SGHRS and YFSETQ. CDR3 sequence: CASSRAEPGELFF. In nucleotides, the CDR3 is TGCGCCAGCAGCCGCGCGGAACCCGGGGAGCTGTTTTTT.

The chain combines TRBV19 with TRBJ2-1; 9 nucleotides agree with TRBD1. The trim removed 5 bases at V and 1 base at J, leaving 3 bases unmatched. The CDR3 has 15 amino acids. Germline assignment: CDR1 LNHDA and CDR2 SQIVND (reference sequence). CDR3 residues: CASSQGQGSYNEQFF. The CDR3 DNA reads TGTGCCAGTAGTCAAGGACAGGGGTCCTACAATGAGCAGTTCTTC.

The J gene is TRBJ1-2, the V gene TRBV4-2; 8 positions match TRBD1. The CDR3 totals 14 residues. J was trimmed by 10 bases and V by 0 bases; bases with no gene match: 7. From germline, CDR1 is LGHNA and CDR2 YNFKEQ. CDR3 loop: CASSQDLGQGAYTF. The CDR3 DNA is TGTGCCAGCAGCCAAGATCTAGGGCAGGGGGCCTACACCTTC.

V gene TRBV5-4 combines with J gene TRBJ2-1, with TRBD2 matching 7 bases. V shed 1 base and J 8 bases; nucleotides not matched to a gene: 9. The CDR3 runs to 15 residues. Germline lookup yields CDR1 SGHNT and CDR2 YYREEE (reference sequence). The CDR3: CASSLNPSGTDEQFF. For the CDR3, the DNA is TGTGCCAGCAGCTTGAACCCCAGCGGGACCGATGAGCAGTTCTTC.

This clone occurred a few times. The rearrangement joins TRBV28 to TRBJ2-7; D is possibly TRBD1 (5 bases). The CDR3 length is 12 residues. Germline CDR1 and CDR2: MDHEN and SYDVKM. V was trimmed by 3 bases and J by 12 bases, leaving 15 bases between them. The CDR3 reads CASSLVGADLYF. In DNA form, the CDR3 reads TGTGCCAGCAGTTTGGTAGGGGCGGACCTGTACTTC. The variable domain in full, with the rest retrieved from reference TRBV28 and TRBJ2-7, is DVKVTQSSRYLVKRTGEKVFLECVQDMDHENMFWYRQDPGLGLRLIYFSYDVKMKEKGDIPEGYSVSREKKERFSLILESASTNQTSMYLCASSLVGADLYFGPGTRLTVT.

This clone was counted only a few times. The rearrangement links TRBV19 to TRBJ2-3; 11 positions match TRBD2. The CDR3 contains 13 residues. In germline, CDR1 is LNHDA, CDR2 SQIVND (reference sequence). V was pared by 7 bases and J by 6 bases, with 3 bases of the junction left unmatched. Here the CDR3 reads CASTIAGGDTQYF. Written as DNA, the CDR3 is TGTGCCAGTACCATAGCGGGAGGGGATACGCAGTATTTT.

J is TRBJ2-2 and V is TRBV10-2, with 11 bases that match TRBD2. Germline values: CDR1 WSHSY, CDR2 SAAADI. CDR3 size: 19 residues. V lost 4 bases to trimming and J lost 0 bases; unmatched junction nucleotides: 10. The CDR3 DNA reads TGCGCCAGCAGTGTCCCGACTAGCGGGATTGTCGCGAACACCGGGGAGCTGTTTTTT. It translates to CASSVPTSGIVANTGELFF.